Sequencing of this TCR beta chain was carried out in a study of human T cells and chemical hapten exposure. Study-level results: The count of PT1 expanded TCRs correlated positively with patch test score. The study found expanded TCRs formed significantly more large CDR3 similarity clusters than controls.

Individual cDNA molecules received unique molecular identifiers in the library. TCRdb used MiXCR to reprocess the RACE reads, holding one entry per CDR3 protein. The data show tens of thousands of distinct CDR3 sequences, under 11% seen once. Noted time point: patch test 2, 6 weeks after DPC sensitization. The treatment denotes: therapeutic diphenylcyclopropenone sensitization with weekly scalp DPC. In this sample, this clonotype turned up many times. The antigen is not known. The CDR3 loop spans 13 amino acids. Trimming left V 4 bases short and J 0 bases short, with 8 bases between. Germline-derived CDR1 and CDR2 are SQVTM and ANQGSEA.

The sequence was obtained from a woman aged 45 to 65 with alopecia areata. Some clones in this sample may be carry-over from other donors' samples. Sequencing was performed on whole blood, taken in connection with sensitization to the hapten diphenylcyclopropenone (DPC). V is TRBV29-1 and J is TRBJ2-3; a possible D gene is TRBD2 (6 bases). The CDR3: CSVVAASTDTQYF. The CDR3 DNA sequence: TGCAGCGTTGTAGCGGCTAGCACAGATACGCAGTATTTT.